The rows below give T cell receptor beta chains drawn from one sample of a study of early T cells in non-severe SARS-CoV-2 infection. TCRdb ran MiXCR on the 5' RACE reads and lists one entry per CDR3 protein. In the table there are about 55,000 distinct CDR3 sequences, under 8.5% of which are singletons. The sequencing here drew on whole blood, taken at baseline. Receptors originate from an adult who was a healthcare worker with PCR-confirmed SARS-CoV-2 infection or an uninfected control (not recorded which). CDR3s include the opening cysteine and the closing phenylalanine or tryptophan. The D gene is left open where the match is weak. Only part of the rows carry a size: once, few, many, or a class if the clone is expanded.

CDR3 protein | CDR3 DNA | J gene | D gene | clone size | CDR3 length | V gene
CASSPFLPGGTGELFF | TGTGCCAGCAGCCCATTTCTGCCTGGGGGCACCGGGGAGCTGTTTTTT | TRBJ2-2 | - | few | 16 | TRBV7-3
CASNPGGGYNEQFF | TGTGCCAGCAATCCGGGGGGAGGTTACAATGAGCAGTTCTTC | TRBJ2-1 | TRBD2 | many | 14 | TRBV6-1
CASSLSWGRPLEQYF | TGCGCCAGCAGCTTGAGCTGGGGGCGGCCGTTAGAGCAGTACTTC | TRBJ2-7 | - | - | 15 | TRBV5-1
CASSQAQGWENEQFF | TGTGCCAGCAGCCAAGCTCAGGGGTGGGAGAATGAGCAGTTCTTC | TRBJ2-1 | - | many | 15 | TRBV4-2
CASSLTGYEQYF | TGTGCCAGCAGTTTAACAGGCTACGAGCAGTACTTC | TRBJ2-7 | - | many | 12 | TRBV12-3/TRBV12-4
CASSLRDRGDGYTF | TGCGCCAGTTCCCTCCGGGACAGGGGGGATGGCTACACCTTC | TRBJ1-2 | TRBD1 | many | 14 | TRBV10-2
CSGRDSWADTQYF | TGCAGCGGACGGGACTCATGGGCAGATACGCAGTATTTT | TRBJ2-3 | - | many | 13 | TRBV29-1
CASSETGPLSNQPQHF | TGTGCCAGCAGCGAGACAGGGCCTTTGAGCAATCAGCCCCAGCATTTT | TRBJ1-5 | TRBD1 | many | 16 | TRBV7-2
CASSPPGQVTDTQYF | TGTGCCAGCTCACCACCCGGGCAGGTAACAGATACGCAGTATTTT | TRBJ2-3 | - | many | 15 | TRBV18
CASSVGEFRGREQFF | TGTGCCAGCAGCGTAGGAGAGTTTAGGGGCCGAGAGCAGTTCTTC | TRBJ2-1 | - | many | 15 | TRBV9
CASSYSSGANVLTF | TGTGCCAGCAGTTACAGCTCTGGGGCCAACGTCCTGACTTTC | TRBJ2-6 | - | many | 14 | TRBV6-2/TRBV6-3
CASSLEDFHTDTQYF | TGCGCCAGCAGCTTGGAGGACTTTCACACAGATACGCAGTATTTT | TRBJ2-3 | - | - | 15 | TRBV5-1
CASSEYREQYF | TGTGCCAGCAGCGAGTATAGGGAGCAGTACTTC | TRBJ2-7 | - | many | 11 | TRBV7-9
CASSQVTRGKLFF | TGCGCCAGCAGCCAAGTAACTCGGGGAAAACTGTTTTTT | TRBJ1-4 | - | many | 13 | TRBV4-3
CSASGLVSYTF | TGCAGTGCTAGTGGTCTAGTGTCCTACACCTTC | TRBJ1-2 | - | - | 11 | TRBV20-1
CASSFVETYGYTF | TGTGCCAGCAGTTTTGTAGAAACCTATGGCTACACCTTC | TRBJ1-2 | - | few | 13 | TRBV28
CASSLIAGPPYEQYF | TGTGCCAGCTCTCTCATAGCGGGGCCGCCCTACGAGCAGTACTTC | TRBJ2-7 | TRBD2 | many | 15 | TRBV18